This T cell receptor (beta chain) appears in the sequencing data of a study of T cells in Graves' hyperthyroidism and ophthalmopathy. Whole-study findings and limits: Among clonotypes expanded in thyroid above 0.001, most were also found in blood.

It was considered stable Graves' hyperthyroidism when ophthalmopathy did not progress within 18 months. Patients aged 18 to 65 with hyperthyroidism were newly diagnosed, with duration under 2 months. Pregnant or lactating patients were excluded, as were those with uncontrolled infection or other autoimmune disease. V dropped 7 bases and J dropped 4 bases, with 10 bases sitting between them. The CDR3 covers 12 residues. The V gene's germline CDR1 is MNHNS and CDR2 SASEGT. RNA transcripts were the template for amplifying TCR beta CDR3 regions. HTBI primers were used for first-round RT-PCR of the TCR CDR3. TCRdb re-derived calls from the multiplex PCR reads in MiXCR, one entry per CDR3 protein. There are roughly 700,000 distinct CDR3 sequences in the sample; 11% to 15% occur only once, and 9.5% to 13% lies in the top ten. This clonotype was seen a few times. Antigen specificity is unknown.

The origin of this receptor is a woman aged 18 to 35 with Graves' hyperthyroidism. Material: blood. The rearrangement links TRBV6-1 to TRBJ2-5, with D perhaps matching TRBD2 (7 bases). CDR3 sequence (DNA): TGTGCCAGCAAAAGGGGGGGAGAGACCCAGTACTTC. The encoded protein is CASKRGGETQYF.